This record looks at one T cell receptor beta chain sequence and its context. This clonotype was observed many times. Which antigen it targets is not known. Base qualities are not provided; no much larger clone lies one nucleotide away. The TCR beta CDR3 regions were amplified from the RNA transcripts. The TCR CDR3 was subjected to a first round of RT-PCR using the HTBI primer set and the Qiagen OneStep RT-PCR kit. The libraries were constructed in a second round of multiplex PCR and then size-selected and purified. Sequencing of the libraries was done on an Illumina HiSeq2000 using paired-end 100 bp reads. Per the original workflow: SOAPnuke was used to process the raw data, removing reads that contained adapters or uncalled bases, had a mean Phred below 15, or lacked an exact match to the constant primer or identifier. COPE v1.2.5 was used to merge the high-quality paired reads, and each unique nucleotide sequence was defined as a clonotype. Clonotypes were aligned to IMGT TRBV, TRBD and TRBJ reference segments using MiTCR v1.1. Only V-J combinations with frequency above 0.0001, covering 99% to 99.2% of repertoires, were analysed. A TCS score was defined as the ratio between F50 (clonal expansion) and ExV (chaos), using BLOSUM62-based TCRdist between CDR3 peptides within each V-J. Welch's t-statistics and random forest reduced around 520 V-J features to 13, which were used in a naive Bayes classifier (R e1071). TCRdb applied fastp at Q25 and MiXCR to the public reads, then kept only in-frame beta chains. Rows are unified per CDR3 protein, each entry keeping the most common DNA and genes. It is TCRdb's table, rather than the study itself, that gives the V and J calls and clone size. Recorded for this sample are 300,000 to 400,000 distinct CDR3 sequences; approximately 18% of them occurred a single time. The ten largest clones take up less than 65% of the sample.

The record originates from a study of T cells in Graves' hyperthyroidism and ophthalmopathy (dated by TCRdb to the late 2010s). Regarding the complete study: Peripheral blood was collected at initial diagnosis, before any treatment. TCR V-J signatures able to tell the groups apart were searched for in a discovery cohort of 100 patients, of whom 43 had Graves' ophthalmopathy and roughly 59 had stable Graves' hyperthyroidism. Prospective prediction of ophthalmopathy was tested in an independent validation cohort of approximately 18 hyperthyroidism patients and some 17 patients who later progressed to ophthalmopathy. For training and testing, the 100 or so patients in the discovery cohort were randomly divided in a 7:3 ratio. In addition, the study compared T-cell repertoires in thyroid tissue and in blood from five to seven Graves' hyperthyroidism patients. After sampling, hyperthyroidism patients received methimazole starting at 30 mg daily, and ophthalmopathy patients received high-dose intravenous methylprednisolone. TCR Vbeta CDR3 sequencing of around 130 peripheral blood samples (about 45 ophthalmopathy, roughly 72 hyperthyroidism and roughly 17 progressor patients) is reported in the paper.

On the study overall, not on this receptor specifically: No statistical method was used to set the sample size in advance, and investigators knew the group allocation. In validation, the model predicted progression to ophthalmopathy a median of approximately 6.3 months before onset, with roughly 70% sensitivity and 72.22% specificity. Most expanded thyroid clonotypes (frequency above 0.001) were also detected in blood, a finding suggesting that blood repertoires may reflect thyroid immune responses. A 13 V-J signature model separated ophthalmopathy from stable hyperthyroidism, with around 90% sensitivity and about 81% specificity in cross-validation and 80%/75% in testing.

A patient counted as having stable Graves' hyperthyroidism if no progression to ophthalmopathy occurred over 18 months of follow-up. Hyperthyroidism patients were newly diagnosed, had a disease duration of under 2 months, and were aged 18 to 65 years. Exclusion was applied to patients with uncontrolled infections, other autoimmune diseases, pregnancy or lactation. Clinical symptoms, serum thyroxine and TRAb, thyroid ultrasound, and orbital computed tomography formed the basis for the diagnoses. PBMCs were separated from about 10 ml of fresh peripheral blood using Ficoll-Paque density gradient centrifugation. Total RNA was extracted using Trizol reagent, and RNA quality was assessed on an Agilent 2100 Bioanalyzer. Relative to germline, V is missing 2 bases and J is missing 4 bases, with 3 bases of the junction outside any gene match. The CDR3, from cysteine to phenylalanine, totals 14 residues. Only CDR3 DNA remains: 42 bases, in frame from the first base.

Recombination joined TRBV12-3 or TRBV12-4 with TRBJ1-2; TRBD1 lines up with 8 middle nucleotides. This TCR was recovered from a woman aged 50 to 60 with Graves' hyperthyroidism. Material: blood. DNA sequence: TGTGCCAGCAGTTTACGAGGACAGGGCTATGGCTACACCTTC. It translates to CASSLRGQGYGYTF.